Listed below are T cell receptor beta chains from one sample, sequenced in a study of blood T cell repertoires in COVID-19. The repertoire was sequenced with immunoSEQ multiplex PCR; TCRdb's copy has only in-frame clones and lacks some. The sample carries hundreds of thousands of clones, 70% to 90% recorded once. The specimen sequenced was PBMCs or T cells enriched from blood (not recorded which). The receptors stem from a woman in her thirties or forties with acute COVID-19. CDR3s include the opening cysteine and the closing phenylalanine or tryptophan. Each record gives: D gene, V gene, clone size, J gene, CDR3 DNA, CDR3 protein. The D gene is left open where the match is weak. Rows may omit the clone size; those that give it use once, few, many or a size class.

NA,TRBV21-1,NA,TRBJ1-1,TGTGCCAGCAGCTCGCCTGGGCCCGGAGGAAATGGAGCTTTCTTT,CASSSPGPGGNGAFF
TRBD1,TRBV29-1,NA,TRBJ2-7,TGCAGCGTTGAGACAGGGGGCTTTTCCTACGAGCAGTACTTC,CSVETGGFSYEQYF
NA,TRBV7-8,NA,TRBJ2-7,TGTGCCAGCAGCTTCCTACAACAGGGACCCTACGAGCAGTACTTC,CASSFLQQGPYEQYF
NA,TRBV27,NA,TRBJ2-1,TGTGCCAGCAGTTTCCGAGGATCTGAGCAGTTCTTC,CASSFRGSEQFF
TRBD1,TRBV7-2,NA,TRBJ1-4,TGTGCCAGCAGCTTGCGAGTCGGACAGGGTGAAAAACTGTTTTTT,CASSLRVGQGEKLFF
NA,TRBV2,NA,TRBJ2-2,TGTGCCAGCAGTGATAGAGGGATTGTGAGTGTTGACGGGGAGCTGTTTTTT,CASSDRGIVSVDGELFF
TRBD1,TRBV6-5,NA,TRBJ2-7,TGTGCCAGCACCCGGTTGGACAGGAGCTCCTACGAGCAGTACTTC,CASTRLDRSSYEQYF
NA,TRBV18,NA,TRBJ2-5,TGTGCCAGCTCTCGGGACATCGGTGGCCAAGAGACCCAGTACTTC,CASSRDIGGQETQYF
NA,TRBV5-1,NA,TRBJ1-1,TGCGCCAGCAGTCCGACACCGAAGACTGAAGCTTTCTTT,CASSPTPKTEAFF
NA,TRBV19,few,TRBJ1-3,TGTGCCAGTAGCCCCGGGACTGCTGGAAACACCATATATTTT,CASSPGTAGNTIYF
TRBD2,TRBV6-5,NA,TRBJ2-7,TGTGCCAGCAGGCCTAGGACTAGCGGGAGTTACGAGCAGTACTTC,CASRPRTSGSYEQYF
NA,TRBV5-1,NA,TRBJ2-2,TGCGCCAGCCAAGGAGGGGGCAGTATCACCGGGGAGCTGTTTTTT,CASQGGGSITGELFF
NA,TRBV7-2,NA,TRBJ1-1,TGTGCCAGCACAGGGATTCGAGACACTGAAGCTTTCTTT,CASTGIRDTEAFF
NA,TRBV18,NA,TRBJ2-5,TGTGCCAGCTCACGGTATACGGCGGACCAAGAGACCCAGTACTTC,CASSRYTADQETQYF
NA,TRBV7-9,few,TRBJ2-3,TGTGCCCGCCAAGGAGCGGGCGATACGCAGTATTTT,CARQGAGDTQYF
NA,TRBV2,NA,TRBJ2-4,TGTGCCAGCAGTGGACAGACAGCCAAAAACATTCAGTACTTC,CASSGQTAKNIQYF
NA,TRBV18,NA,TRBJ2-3,TGTGCCAGCTCCCGAAAAACCGGGAACACAGATACGCAGTATTTT,CASSRKTGNTDTQYF
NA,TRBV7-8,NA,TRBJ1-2,TGTGCCAGCAGTGTCTTAAGCAACTATGGCTACACCTTC,CASSVLSNYGYTF
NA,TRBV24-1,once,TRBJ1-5,TGTGCCACCAGTGAAACCGGGAAGGCAGGCAATCAGCCCCAGCATTTT,CATSETGKAGNQPQHF
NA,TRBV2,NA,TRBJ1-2,TGTGCCAGCAGTACCCGCGGACTCTATGGCTACACCTTC,CASSTRGLYGYTF
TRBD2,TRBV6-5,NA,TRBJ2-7,TGTGCCAGCAGTAGGTGGGCGGGGGACTCCTACGAGCAGTACTTC,CASSRWAGDSYEQYF
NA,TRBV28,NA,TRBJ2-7,TGTGCCAGCAGTTTGGGCATTACCTACGAGCAGTACTTC,CASSLGITYEQYF
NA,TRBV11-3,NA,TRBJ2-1,TGTGCCAGCAGCTTAGGATTCGGGGGTATGGAGCAGTTCTTC,CASSLGFGGMEQFF
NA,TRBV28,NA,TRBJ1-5,TGTGCCAGCAGTTTATTGTTGCGGACACTTTATCAGCCCCAGCATTTT,CASSLLLRTLYQPQHF
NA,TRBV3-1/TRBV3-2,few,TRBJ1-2,TGTGCCAGCAGCCCCCCGGGAGGAACTTGGTATGGCTACACCTTC,CASSPPGGTWYGYTF
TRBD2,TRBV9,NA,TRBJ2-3,TGTGCCAGCAGCCAGGCTTGGCTAGCGGGAGGTGGCACAGATACGCAGTATTTT,CASSQAWLAGGGTDTQYF
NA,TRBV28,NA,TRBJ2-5,TGTGCCAGCAGTACCCGGGGGGCGGGGGAAGAGACCCAGTACTTC,CASSTRGAGEETQYF
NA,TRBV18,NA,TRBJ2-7,TGTGCCAGCTCACCGGAACAGGGTATGGACGAGCAGTACTTC,CASSPEQGMDEQYF
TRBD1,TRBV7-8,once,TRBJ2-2,TGTGCCAGCAGCCCGGGACAGGGAGCCGGGGAGCTGTTTTTT,CASSPGQGAGELFF
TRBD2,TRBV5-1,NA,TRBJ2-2,TGCGCCAGCAGCTTGCGGCTAGCGGGAGCTGGGGAGCTGTTTTTT,CASSLRLAGAGELFF
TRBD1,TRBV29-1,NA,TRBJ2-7,TGCAGCGTTCTCGATGCTCACAGGGGGACCTACGAGCAGTACTTC,CSVLDAHRGTYEQYF
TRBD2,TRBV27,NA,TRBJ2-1,TGTGCCAGCAGTTTATTACGACTAGCGGGAAGCAATGAGCAGTTCTTC,CASSLLRLAGSNEQFF
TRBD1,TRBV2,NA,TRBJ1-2,TGTGCCAGCAATGGGGACAGCAACTATGGCTACACCTTC,CASNGDSNYGYTF
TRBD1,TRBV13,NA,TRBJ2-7,TGTGCCAGCAGCTTAGGAGGACAGGGGAGGGTGGCAACGTACTTC,CASSLGGQGRVATYF
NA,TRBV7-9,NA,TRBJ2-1,TGTGCCAGCAGCGTATACGGGAGATCGGTCCTCAGTGAGCAGTTCTTC,CASSVYGRSVLSEQFF
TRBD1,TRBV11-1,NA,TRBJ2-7,TGTGCCAGCAGCTCATCAGGGGGCCAAGGCGAGCAGTACTTC,CASSSSGGQGEQYF
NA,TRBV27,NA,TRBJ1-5,TGTGCCAGCAGTAGATCTCCGGGGGGCGACAATCAGCCCCAGCATTTT,CASSRSPGGDNQPQHF
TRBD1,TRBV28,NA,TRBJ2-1,TGTGCCATTCTCCCCGGACAGGGAGAGCAGTTCTTC,CAILPGQGEQFF
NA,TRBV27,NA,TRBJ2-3,TGTGCCAGCAGTTTTGGCAGTCTCACAGATACGCAGTATTTT,CASSFGSLTDTQYF
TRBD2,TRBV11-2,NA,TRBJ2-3,TGTGCCAGCAGCCCCAGGGGAAGACTAGCGGGGGTGAGAGATACGCAGTATTTT,CASSPRGRLAGVRDTQYF
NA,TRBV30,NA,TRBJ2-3,TGTGCCTGGAGTGTAAGGGTAGGGACAAGGGGGACAGATACGCAGTATTTT,CAWSVRVGTRGTDTQYF
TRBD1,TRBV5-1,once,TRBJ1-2,TGCGCCAGCAGCTTGCTTCCCACCTCCGGGACAGGGAGGGACTATGGCTACACCTTC,CASSLLPTSGTGRDYGYTF
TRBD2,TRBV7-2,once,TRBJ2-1,TGTGCCAGCAGCTCTCGTCCGGGAGGGCCCAGGAGGACCTACAATGAGCAGTTCTTC,CASSSRPGGPRRTYNEQFF
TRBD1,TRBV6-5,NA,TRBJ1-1,TGTGCCAGCAGACAGGGGACGAACACTGAAGCTTTCTTT,CASRQGTNTEAFF
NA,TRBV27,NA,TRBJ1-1,TGTGCCAGCAGTTTACAGGGCAGAATGAACACTGAAGCTTTCTTT,CASSLQGRMNTEAFF
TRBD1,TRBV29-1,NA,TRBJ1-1,TGCAGCGGGGGACAGGGAATGAACACTGAAGCTTTCTTT,CSGGQGMNTEAFF
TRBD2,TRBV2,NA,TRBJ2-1,TGTGCCAGCAGTGTAGGGACTAGCGGGCTTAAGGGGGAGCAGTTCTTC,CASSVGTSGLKGEQFF
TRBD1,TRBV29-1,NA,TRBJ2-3,TGCAGCGTCGACAGGGGGCTAGACGCCGGTACGCAGTATTTT,CSVDRGLDAGTQYF
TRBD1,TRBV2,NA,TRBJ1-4,TGTGCCAGCAGGAACCAGGGGGCTCGGAATGAAAAACTGTTTTTT,CASRNQGARNEKLFF
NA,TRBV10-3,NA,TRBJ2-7,TGTGCCATGAGGAGGGGGGGGAGGGACTACGAGCAGTACTTC,CAMRRGGRDYEQYF
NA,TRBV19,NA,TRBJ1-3,TGTGCCAGTAGTATAATCGATAGTGGAAACACCATATATTTT,CASSIIDSGNTIYF
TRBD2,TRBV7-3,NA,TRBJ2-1,TGTGCCAGCAGCTTAGTAGCGGGAGGGCCCAATGAGCAGTTCTTC,CASSLVAGGPNEQFF
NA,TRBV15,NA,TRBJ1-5,TGTGCCACCAGCAGCAGGGAGGGGGGCAATCAGCCCCAGCATTTT,CATSSREGGNQPQHF
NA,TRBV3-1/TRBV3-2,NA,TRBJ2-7,TGTGCCAGCAGCCAAGGGTCAACGGGAGTCTACGAGCAGTACTTC,CASSQGSTGVYEQYF
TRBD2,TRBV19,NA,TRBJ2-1,TGTGCCAGTACTCAGCGGGATTACAATGAGCAGTTCTTC,CASTQRDYNEQFF
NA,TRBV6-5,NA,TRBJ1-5,TGTGCCAGCAGACCGGGCCCCGGGGACAATCAGCCCCAGCATTTT,CASRPGPGDNQPQHF
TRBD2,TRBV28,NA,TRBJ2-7,TGTGCCAGCAGTCCCGGGGGGATGAGCTCCTACGAGCAGTACTTC,CASSPGGMSSYEQYF